Shown below are 26 T cell receptor beta chains from a single sample sequenced in a study of cytomegalovirus exposure and HLA in healthy donors. PCR involved 60 Vbeta and 13 Jbeta primers. Clones were sequenced by immunoSEQ multiplex PCR, and TCRdb holds only the in-frame ones, with some missing. This sample has approximately 85,000 clones, with about four fifths found just once. The sample consisted of PBMCs. The receptors here all came from a man aged 25-45 years in good health and CMV-seronegative.

The J gene is TRBJ1-2, the V gene TRBV6-5, with TRBD1 matching over 9 bases. V dropped 2 bases and J dropped 3; count of bases not matched to a gene: 7. CDR3 length equals 16 residues. Germline CDR1 and CDR2: MNHEY and SVGAGI. The CDR3 DNA reads as TGTGCCAGCAGTTACCCCGCGGGACAGGGATACTATGGCTACACCTTC. Its protein is CASSYPAGQGYYGYTF.

The sample holds a few counts of this clone. The genes are TRBV9 and TRBJ1-1; D is possibly TRBD1 (6 bases). The CDR3 length is 14 residues. Per the germline V gene, CDR1 is SGDLS and CDR2 is YYNGEE. With 5 bases removed from V and 5 bases from J, the gap between germline ends came to 16 bases. This chain's CDR3 is CASSPPQGRTEAFF. CDR3 in DNA: TGTGCCAGCAGTCCACCACAGGGAAGGACTGAAGCTTTCTTT.

CDR3 in amino acids: CASTRSRSEQFF. DNA of the CDR3: TGTGCCAGCACAAGATCTAGGTCTGAGCAGTTCTTC. The V and J genes are TRBV2 and TRBJ2-1; D is ambiguous. The V end lost 7 bases, the J end lost 9 bases, and 13 bases lay between the germline ends. Germline assignment: CDR1 SNHLY and CDR2 FYNNEI. CDR3 length equals 12 residues.

J is TRBJ1-2 and V is TRBV6-4; possible D gene TRBD1, 5 bases. V lost 5 bases, J lost 2 bases, and 9 bases lay in between. Germline-derived CDR1 and CDR2 are MRHNA and SNTAGT. CDR3 length: 13 amino acids. The CDR3: CASSPGENYGYTF. The CDR3 DNA reads as TGTGCCAGCAGTCCGGGGGAGAACTATGGCTACACCTTC.

V is TRBV28 and J is TRBJ1-1; D uncertain. With 3 bases removed from V and 7 bases from J, the gap between germline ends came to 12 bases. Germline V lookup: CDR1 MDHEN, CDR2 SYDVKM. The CDR3 extends over 13 amino acids. For the CDR3, the DNA is TGTGCCAGCAGTTTTGGAGTCTCGAATGAAGCTTTCTTT. It encodes CASSFGVSNEAFF.

The chain has TRBV5-4 and TRBJ1-2; the D is unclear. Germline V CDR1 and CDR2: SGHNT, YYREEE (reference sequence). Trimming took off 2 bases at V and 2 bases at J, with 7 bases between the two ends. This CDR3 contains 13 residues. The CDR3 sequence is CASSFPENYGYTF. The CDR3 DNA reads TGTGCCAGCAGCTTTCCAGAAAACTATGGCTACACCTTC.

This clone appeared once. V gene TRBV30 combines with J gene TRBJ2-6, with 8 nucleotides matching TRBD1. V trimming: 5 bases; J trimming: 2 bases; junction bases outside the gene matches: 2. Germline loops: CDR1 GTSNPN, CDR2 SVGIG (reference sequence). CDR3 length: 14 residues. The CDR3 sequence is CAWDRGPGANVLTF. In DNA, the CDR3 is TGTGCCTGGGACAGGGGACCTGGGGCCAACGTCCTGACTTTC.

This chain uses TRBV30 with TRBJ1-2; the D is unclear. Trimming cost V 2 bases and J 7 bases, with 8 bases left between them. Germline V gene data show CDR1 as GTSNPN and CDR2 as SVGIG (reference sequence). The CDR3 spans 11 residues. The CDR3 coding sequence is TGTGCCTGGAGTCTAGCTACTGGCTACACCTTC. It encodes CAWSLATGYTF.

The CDR3 coding sequence is TGTGCCAGCAGCGGGCTGGGGGGCCAAGAGACCCAGTACTTC. This sequence encodes CASSGLGGQETQYF. The chain couples TRBV9 to TRBJ2-5; a weak D match, TRBD2 (6 bases). CDR1 and CDR2 from the germline V gene are SGDLS and YYNGEE. The CDR3 sequence is 14 residues long. With 3 bases removed from V and 1 base from J, the gap between germline ends came to 10 bases.

This clone has just one count. The chain couples TRBV5-1 to TRBJ2-2, with D possibly being TRBD2 (5 bases). Germline V gives CDR1 SGHRS, CDR2 YFSETQ. The CDR3 is 16 amino acids. V lost 0 bases and J lost 0, with 9 bases in between. CDR3 DNA: TGCGCCAGCAGCTTGGCTCGGGGAGCGAACACCGGGGAGCTGTTTTTT. It is translated as CASSLARGANTGELFF. The full variable domain, with the rest looked up from reference TRBV5-1 and TRBJ2-2, is KAGVTQTPRYLIKTRGQQVTLSCSPISGHRSVSWYQQTPGQGLQFLFEYFSETQRNKGNFPGRFSGRQFSNSRSEMNVSTLELGDSALYLCASSLARGANTGELFFGEGSRLTVL.

This clone has only a few counts. The chain joins TRBV5-1 to TRBJ2-1, with TRBD2 identical over 9 bases. Germline CDR1 SGHRS, CDR2 YFSETQ. Germline trimming cut 1 base from V and 8 bases from J; bases unmatched to any gene: 7. The CDR3 covers 15 residues. The CDR3 protein is CASSLRSSGDDEQFF. The CDR3 DNA is TGCGCCAGCAGCTTGAGGTCTAGCGGGGACGATGAGCAGTTCTTC.

V usage is TRBV6-6 and J usage is TRBJ2-1; 8 bases are shared with TRBD2. The CDR3 totals 12 residues. Unmatched junction bases numbered 3, after V lost 8 bases and J lost 6 bases. Germline V gives CDR1 MNHNY, CDR2 SVGAGI (reference sequence). In nucleotides, the CDR3 is TGTGCCAGCGGGGCGGGGGGCAATGAGCAGTTCTTC. Its translation is CASGAGGNEQFF.

The chain couples TRBV6-6 to TRBJ2-2, with D maybe TRBD2 (6 bases). CDR1 is MNHNY and CDR2 is SVGAGI in the germline V gene (reference sequence). The CDR3 sequence is 15 residues long. V gave up 4 bases and J gave up 1 base, with 10 bases separating them. As DNA, the CDR3 is TGTGCCAGCAGTTTTACGCGGGAGAACACCGGGGAGCTGTTTTTT. As protein: CASSFTRENTGELFF.

This chain connects TRBV5-1 to TRBJ2-5, with 9 nucleotides matching TRBD1. The V segment lost 4 bases and the J segment 4 bases; nucleotides outside the gene matches: 8. CDR1 is SGHRS and CDR2 is YFSETQ in the germline V gene. This CDR3 comprises 15 residues. CDR3 protein: CASSPVQGAAETQYF. As DNA, the CDR3 is TGCGCCAGCAGCCCGGTACAGGGGGCGGCAGAGACCCAGTACTTC.

A remark on this clone: The sample contains more than one DNA sequence encoding this CDR3. The CDR3 spells CATSRGTGSYEQYF. The DNA of the CDR3 is TGTGCCACCAGCAGAGGGACGGGAAGTTACGAGCAGTACTTC. The J gene is TRBJ2-7, the V gene TRBV15; D is perhaps TRBD2 (5 bases). With 1 base removed from V and 4 bases from J, the gap between germline ends came to 11 bases. Germline V gene data show CDR1 as LNHNV and CDR2 as YYDKDF (reference sequence). The CDR3 extends over 14 amino acids.

J is TRBJ1-5 and V is TRBV19, with D possibly being TRBD1 (5 bases). CDR1 is LNHDA, CDR2 SQIVND, per germline (reference sequence). This CDR3 contains 18 residues. V was trimmed by 5 bases and J by 9 bases, leaving 29 bases between them. The CDR3: CASSDVGTSRVRSGPQHF. In nucleotides, the CDR3 is TGTGCCAGTAGTGATGTGGGGACTTCCAGGGTTAGGTCAGGGCCCCAGCATTTT.

This clone was seen a few times. The chain couples TRBV6-6 to TRBJ2-5; 9 bases map to TRBD1. The J call may not be correct, given that the DNA end is closer to TRBJ2-7. Germline assignment: CDR1 MNHNY and CDR2 SVGAGI (reference sequence). The CDR3 totals 15 residues. The CDR3 DNA reads as TGTGCCAGCAGTTACCCGGGACAGGGAAACTACGAGCAGTACTTC. This codes for CASSYPGQGNYEQYF.

The chain recombines TRBV5-1 with TRBJ1-1; weak D call: TRBD1 (5 bases). V was clipped by 1 base and J by 0 bases, with 16 bases between them. The CDR3 is made up of 17 amino acids. CDR1 is SGHRS and CDR2 is YFSETQ in the germline V gene. The CDR3 DNA follows: TGCGCCAGCAGCTTGCCGACAGAAACCCCTATGAACACTGAAGCTTTCTTT. Its translation: CASSLPTETPMNTEAFF.

This chain uses TRBV7-9 with TRBJ1-3; D is uncertain. Trimming took 1 base from V and 4 from J, leaving 14 bases between them. Germline V gives CDR1 SEHNR, CDR2 FQNEAQ (reference sequence). The CDR3 runs to 16 residues. The chain's CDR3 is CASSLDPGIHGNTIYF. CDR3 sequence (DNA): TGTGCCAGCAGCTTAGATCCGGGGATCCACGGAAACACCATATATTTT.

The chain joins TRBV5-3 to TRBJ2-3; perhaps TRBD2 as D (6 bases). TRBV5-3 is an ORF for which the function is uncertain. The CDR3 sequence is 17 residues long. V lost 4 bases, J lost 4 bases, and 22 bases lay in between. In DNA, the CDR3 is TGTGCCAGAAGCGACCCTAGAGCGGGCGTCCCGGCAGATACGCAGTATTTT. Its protein product is CARSDPRAGVPADTQYF.

The chain carries TRBV5-1 and TRBJ2-7; 10 bases agree with TRBD1. CDR3 length: 16 residues. The germline V gene has CDR1 SGHRS and CDR2 YFSETQ. V lost 4 bases and J lost 3; bases outside the gene matches: 10. This CDR3 is CASSISGTGVIYEQYF. The CDR3 bases are TGCGCCAGCAGCATATCCGGGACAGGGGTAATCTACGAGCAGTACTTC.

V gene TRBV2 combines with J gene TRBJ2-3, with 10 bases fitting TRBD2. This CDR3 is 15 amino acids long. The germline CDR1 and CDR2 sequences are SNHLY and FYNNEI. J was trimmed by 2 bases and V by 5 bases; bases with no gene match: 4. The CDR3 region has the DNA TGTGCCAGCAGTCCCGGGACTAGCGTCACAGATACGCAGTATTTT. Protein sequence: CASSPGTSVTDTQYF.

This clone is medium-sized. The genes are TRBV6-5 and TRBJ1-6; 8 nucleotides line up with TRBD1. The CDR3 is 14 residues long. With V trimmed by 6 bases and J by 6 bases, 4 bases remained unmatched. Germline CDR1 is MNHEY and CDR2 is SVGAGI. The DNA for the CDR3 is TGTGCCAGCAGGTCGGACAGGGCTAATTCACCCCTCCACTTT. Its translation: CASRSDRANSPLHF.

This chain connects TRBV7-8 to TRBJ2-2, with a tentative D call TRBD2 (5 bases). The CDR3 sequence is 14 residues long. The germline gives CDR1 SGHVS, CDR2 FQNEAQ. V shed 8 bases and J shed 0 bases, with 10 bases lying between them. The CDR3 coding sequence is TGTGCCAGCGGGAGAACCGCGAACACCGGGGAGCTGTTTTTT. Translation gives CASGRTANTGELFF. Based on the CDR3 plus reference TRBV7-8 and TRBJ2-2, the full variable domain is GAGVSQSPRYKVAKRGQDVALRCDPISGHVSLFWYQQALGQGPEFLTYFQNEAQLDKSGLPSDRFFAERPEGSVSTLKIQRTQQEDSAVYLCASGRTANTGELFFGEGSRLTVL.

This clone appeared a few times. The chain joins TRBV7-3 to TRBJ2-1; D might be TRBD1 (5 bases). The CDR3 consists of 14 residues. V gave up 4 bases and J gave up 3 bases, with 10 bases separating them. In germline, CDR1 is SGHTA, CDR2 FQGTGA. The CDR3 bases are TGTGCCAGCAGCTCATCAGGGCTCTACAATGAGCAGTTCTTC. It is translated as CASSSSGLYNEQFF.

CDR3 DNA sequence: TGCAGCGCCAGGACTAGCGGGGGCGATGAGCAGTTCTTC. Amino acids: CSARTSGGDEQFF. The chain joins TRBV29-1 to TRBJ2-1; TRBD2 matches 13 bases. V trimming: 7 bases; J trimming: 8 bases; junction bases outside the gene matches: 5. CDR3 length equals 13 residues. Germline V gene lookup returns CDR1 SQVTM and CDR2 ANQGSEA.